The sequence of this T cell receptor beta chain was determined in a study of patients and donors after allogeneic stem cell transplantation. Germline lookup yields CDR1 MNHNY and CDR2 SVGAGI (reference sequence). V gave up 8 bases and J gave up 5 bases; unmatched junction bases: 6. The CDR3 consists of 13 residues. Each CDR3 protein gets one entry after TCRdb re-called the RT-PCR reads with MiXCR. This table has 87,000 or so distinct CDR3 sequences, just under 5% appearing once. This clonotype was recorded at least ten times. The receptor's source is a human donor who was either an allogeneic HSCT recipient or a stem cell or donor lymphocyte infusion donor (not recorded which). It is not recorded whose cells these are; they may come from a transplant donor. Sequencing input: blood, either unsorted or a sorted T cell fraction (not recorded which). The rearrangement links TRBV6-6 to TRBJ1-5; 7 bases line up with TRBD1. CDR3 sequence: CASGTVGDQPQHF. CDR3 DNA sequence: TGTGCCAGCGGGACAGTAGGGGATCAGCCCCAGCATTTT.